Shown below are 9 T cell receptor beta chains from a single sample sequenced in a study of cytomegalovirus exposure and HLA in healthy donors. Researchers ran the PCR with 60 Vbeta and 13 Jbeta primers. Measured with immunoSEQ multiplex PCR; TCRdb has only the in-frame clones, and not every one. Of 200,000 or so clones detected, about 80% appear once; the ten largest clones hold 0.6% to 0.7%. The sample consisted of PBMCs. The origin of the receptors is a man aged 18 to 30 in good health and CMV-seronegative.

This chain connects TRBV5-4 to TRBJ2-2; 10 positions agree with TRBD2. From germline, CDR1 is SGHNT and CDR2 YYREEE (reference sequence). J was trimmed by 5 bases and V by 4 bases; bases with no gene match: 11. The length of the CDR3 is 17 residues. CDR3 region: CASSRSSGLAWTGELFF. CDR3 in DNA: TGTGCCAGCAGCCGCAGCTCGGGACTAGCGTGGACCGGGGAGCTGTTTTTT.

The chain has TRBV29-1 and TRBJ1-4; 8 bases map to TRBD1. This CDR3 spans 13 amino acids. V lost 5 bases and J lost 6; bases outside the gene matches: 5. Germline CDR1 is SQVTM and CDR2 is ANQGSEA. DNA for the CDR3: TGCAGCGTTCCCGGGACAGGCGATGAAAAACTGTTTTTT. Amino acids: CSVPGTGDEKLFF.

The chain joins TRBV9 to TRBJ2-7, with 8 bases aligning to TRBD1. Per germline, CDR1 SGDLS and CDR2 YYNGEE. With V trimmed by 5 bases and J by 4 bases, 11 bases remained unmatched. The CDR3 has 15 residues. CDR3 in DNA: TGTGCCAGCAGTGGAGGACAGGGAGGCGCTTACGAGCAGTACTTC. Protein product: CASSGGQGGAYEQYF.

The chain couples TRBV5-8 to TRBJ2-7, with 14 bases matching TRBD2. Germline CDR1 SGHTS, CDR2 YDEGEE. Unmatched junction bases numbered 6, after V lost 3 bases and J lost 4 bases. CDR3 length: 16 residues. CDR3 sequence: CASSSRLAGGRYEQYF. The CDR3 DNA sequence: TGTGCCAGCAGCTCCCGACTAGCGGGAGGGAGGTACGAGCAGTACTTC. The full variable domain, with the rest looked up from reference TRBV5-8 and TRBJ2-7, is EAGVTQSPTHLIKTRGQQATLRCSPISGHTSVYWYQQALGLGLQFLLWYDEGEERNRGNFPPRFSGRQFPNYSSELNVNALELEDSALYLCASSSRLAGGRYEQYFGPGTRLTVT.

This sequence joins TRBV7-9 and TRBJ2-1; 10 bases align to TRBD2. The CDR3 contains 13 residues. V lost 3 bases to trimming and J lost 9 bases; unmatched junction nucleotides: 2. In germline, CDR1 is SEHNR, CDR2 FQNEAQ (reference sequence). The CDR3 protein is CASSFRTSGEQFF. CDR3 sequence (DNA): TGTGCCAGCAGCTTCAGGACTAGCGGTGAGCAGTTCTTC.

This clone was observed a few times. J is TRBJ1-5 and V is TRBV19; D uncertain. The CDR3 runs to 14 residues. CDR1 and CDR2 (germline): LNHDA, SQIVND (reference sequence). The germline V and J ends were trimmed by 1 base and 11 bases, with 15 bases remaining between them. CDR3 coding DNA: TGTGCCAGTAGTATAGGATATGAGAGGGAGACCCAGCATTTT. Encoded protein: CASSIGYERETQHF.

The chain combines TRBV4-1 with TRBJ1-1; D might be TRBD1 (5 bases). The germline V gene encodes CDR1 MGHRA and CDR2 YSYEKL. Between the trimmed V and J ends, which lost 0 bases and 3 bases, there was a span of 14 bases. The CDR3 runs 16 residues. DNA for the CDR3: TGCGCCAGCAGCCAAGAGTGGGAGGGGCGGCACACTGAAGCTTTCTTT. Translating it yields CASSQEWEGRHTEAFF.

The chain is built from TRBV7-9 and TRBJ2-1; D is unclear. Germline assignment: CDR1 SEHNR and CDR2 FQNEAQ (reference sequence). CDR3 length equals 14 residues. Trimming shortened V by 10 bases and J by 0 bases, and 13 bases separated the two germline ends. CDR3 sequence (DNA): TGTGCCACCTCTCAACGGTACTCCTACAATGAGCAGTTCTTC. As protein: CATSQRYSYNEQFF. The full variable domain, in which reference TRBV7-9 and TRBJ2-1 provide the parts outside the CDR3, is DTGVSQNPRHKITKRGQNVTFRCDPISEHNRLYWYRQTLGQGPEFLTYFQNEAQLEKSRLLSDRFSAERPKGSFSTLEIQRTEQGDSAMYLCATSQRYSYNEQFFGPGTRLTVL.

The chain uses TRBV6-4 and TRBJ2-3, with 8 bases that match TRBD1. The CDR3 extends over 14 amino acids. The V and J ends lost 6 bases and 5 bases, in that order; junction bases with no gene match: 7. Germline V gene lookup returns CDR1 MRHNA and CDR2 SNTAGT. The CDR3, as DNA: TGTGCCAGCAGCAGACAGGGGTCTGGAGATACGCAGTATTTT. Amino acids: CASSRQGSGDTQYF.